A selection of T cell receptor beta chains follows, all from one sample in a study of T cells in Graves' hyperthyroidism and ophthalmopathy. TCRdb re-called the multiplex PCR reads with MiXCR, one entry per CDR3 protein. The sample has more than 550,000 distinct CDR3 sequences, roughly a sixth seen once. Sequenced: blood. Every receptor here comes from a woman aged 50 to 65 with Graves' hyperthyroidism that later progressed to Graves' ophthalmopathy. Each CDR3 is given with its conserved first and last residue. D genes are given only for firm matches. Only some rows state a clone size, as once, few, many or a class for expanded clones.

TRBV29-1,few,.,TRBJ2-3,CSAERGAASDTQYF,TGCAGCGCCGAACGGGGAGCAGCCTCGGATACGCAGTATTTT
TRBV27,.,.,TRBJ1-2,CASREQGGGYGYTF,TGTGCCAGCAGAGAACAGGGTGGTGGCTATGGCTACACCTTC
TRBV6-4,.,TRBD1,TRBJ1-2,CASSSYRDRLSTNYGYTF,TGTGCCAGCAGTTCTTACCGGGACAGACTATCCACTAACTATGGCTACACCTTC
TRBV11-1,many,.,TRBJ2-3,CASSFSLSTDTQYF,TGTGCCAGCAGCTTCTCACTCAGCACAGATACGCAGTATTTT
TRBV10-3,.,TRBD1,TRBJ1-1,CAISGWTGVNTEAFF,TGTGCCATCAGTGGATGGACAGGGGTGAACACTGAAGCTTTCTTT
TRBV24-1,.,.,TRBJ1-6,CATSDRYNSPLHF,TGTGCCACCAGTGACAGGTATAATTCACCCCTCCACTTT
TRBV4-2,.,.,TRBJ1-1,CASSGRDLNTEAFF,TGTGCCAGCAGCGGCCGGGATTTGAACACTGAAGCTTTCTTT
TRBV20-1,.,.,TRBJ1-6,CSARTKSSYNSPLHF,TGCAGTGCTAGGACAAAAAGCTCCTATAATTCACCCCTCCACTTT
TRBV6-9,.,.,TRBJ2-1,CASSYTPYGSNEQFF,TGTGCCAGCAGTTACACCCCTTACGGAAGCAATGAGCAGTTCTTC
TRBV27,many,.,TRBJ2-7,CASSFERGYYEQYF,TGTGCCAGCAGTTTTGAAAGGGGGTACTACGAGCAGTACTTC
TRBV6-6,few,TRBD1,TRBJ1-2,CASSYSPGGDGYTF,TGTGCCAGCAGTTACTCGCCAGGGGGGGATGGCTACACCTTC
TRBV6-5,.,.,TRBJ2-7,CASSYAAGTSSSYEQYF,TGTGCCAGCAGTTACGCCGCCGGGACCAGTAGCTCCTACGAGCAGTACTTC
TRBV6-5,many,.,TRBJ1-1,CASSYLPGEAFF,TGTGCCAGCAGTTATCTTCCAGGTGAAGCTTTCTTT
TRBV5-1,few,.,TRBJ2-6,CASVWGPSSGANVLTF,TGCGCCAGCGTTTGGGGCCCTTCCTCTGGGGCCAACGTCCTGACTTTC
TRBV6-1,.,.,TRBJ2-7,CASSEMEDSSYEQYF,TGTGCCAGCAGTGAAATGGAAGACAGCTCCTACGAGCAGTACTTC
TRBV5-1,few,.,TRBJ1-5,CASSTRQRINQPQHF,TGCGCCAGCAGCACAAGACAGCGAATTAATCAGCCCCAGCATTTT
TRBV7-6,.,TRBD1,TRBJ1-3,CASSFAQGGSGNTIYF,TGTGCCAGCAGCTTCGCTCAGGGGGGCTCTGGAAACACCATATATTTT
TRBV4-1,few,.,TRBJ1-1,CASSQEGRVRGTEAFF,TGCGCCAGCAGCCAAGAGGGCAGGGTGAGAGGGACTGAAGCTTTCTTT
TRBV12-3/TRBV12-4,.,TRBD1,TRBJ1-3,CASSLPPGQARNTIYF,TGTGCCAGCAGTTTACCGCCGGGACAGGCAAGAAACACCATATATTTT
TRBV7-2,many,.,TRBJ2-7,CASSLSPGSSYEQYF,TGTGCCAGCAGCTTATCCCCAGGGAGCTCCTACGAGCAGTACTTC
TRBV6-1,few,.,TRBJ2-3,CASSEPNTQYF,TGTGCCAGCAGTGAACCGAATACGCAGTATTTT
TRBV6-1,few,.,TRBJ1-4,CASSDTATNEKLFF,TGTGCCAGCAGCGACACGGCAACTAATGAAAAACTGTTTTTT
TRBV12-3/TRBV12-4,.,.,TRBJ2-3,CASSFFSGADTQYF,TGTGCCAGCAGTTTCTTTTCGGGGGCAGATACGCAGTATTTT
TRBV5-6,.,.,TRBJ2-2,CASSPRLVAGTGELFF,TGTGCCAGCAGCCCCAGACTAGTGGCGGGCACCGGGGAGCTGTTTTTT
TRBV12-5,few,.,TRBJ1-6,CASGVQSSYNSPLHF,TGTGCTAGTGGGGTACAAAGCTCCTATAATTCACCCCTCCACTTT
TRBV18,few,TRBD1,TRBJ2-7,CASSLSGTGDYEQYF,TGTGCCAGCTCACTCTCCGGGACAGGGGACTACGAGCAGTACTTC
TRBV12-3/TRBV12-4,.,.,TRBJ2-2,CASSLASLSQGGNTGELLF,TGTGCCAGCAGTTTAGCCTCCCTGTCCCAGGGTGGGAACACCGGGGAGCTGCTTTTT